The following is a T cell receptor beta chain sequence with its context. Its matching antigen is unknown. This sample is part of a study of T cell responses to AZD1222 COVID-19 vaccine. Study conclusions and caveats: Vaccination with two AZD1222 doses was followed by a rise in Spike-specific TCR breadth and depth.

CDR1 is SGHAT and CDR2 is FQNNGV in the germline V gene. This CDR3 region has 13 residues. With 0 bases removed from V and 5 bases from J, the gap between germline ends came to 7 bases. TCRdb keeps only in-frame clones here, not all; method: immunoSEQ multiplex PCR. The table shows 150,000 to 200,000 clones, with approximately 87% occurring only once. The chain links TRBV11-2 to TRBJ2-5; D is undetermined. The sample in question was peripheral blood, obtained on day 0 of MenACWY control vaccination. The source is an adult in good health. The CDR3 region is CASSLDLGETQYF. The CDR3, as DNA: TGTGCCAGCAGCTTAGATTTGGGTGAGACCCAGTACTTC.